This TCR beta chain was profiled in a study of cytomegalovirus exposure and HLA in healthy donors. A multiplex PCR was run with 60 Vbeta primers and 13 Jbeta primers. The method was immunoSEQ multiplex PCR; TCRdb's version includes in-frame clones alone and lacks a portion of them. The table records about 86,000 clones, 60% to 80% of them present only once. The length of the CDR3 is 15 residues. Trimming left V 1 base short and J 7 bases short, with 15 bases between. Germline V lookup: CDR1 SGHRS, CDR2 YFSETQ. Sample: PBMCs. The clonotype originates from a female donor in good health and CMV-seronegative. The V and J genes are TRBV5-1 and TRBJ2-1; D might be TRBD2 (6 bases). The CDR3 sequence is CASSLSPAGGNEQFF. Here the CDR3 DNA reads TGCGCCAGCAGCTTGTCTCCAGCGGGTGGGAATGAGCAGTTCTTC. Full variable domain (missing parts from reference TRBV5-1 and TRBJ2-1): KAGVTQTPRYLIKTRGQQVTLSCSPISGHRSVSWYQQTPGQGLQFLFEYFSETQRNKGNFPGRFSGRQFSNSRSEMNVSTLELGDSALYLCASSLSPAGGNEQFFGPGTRLTVL.